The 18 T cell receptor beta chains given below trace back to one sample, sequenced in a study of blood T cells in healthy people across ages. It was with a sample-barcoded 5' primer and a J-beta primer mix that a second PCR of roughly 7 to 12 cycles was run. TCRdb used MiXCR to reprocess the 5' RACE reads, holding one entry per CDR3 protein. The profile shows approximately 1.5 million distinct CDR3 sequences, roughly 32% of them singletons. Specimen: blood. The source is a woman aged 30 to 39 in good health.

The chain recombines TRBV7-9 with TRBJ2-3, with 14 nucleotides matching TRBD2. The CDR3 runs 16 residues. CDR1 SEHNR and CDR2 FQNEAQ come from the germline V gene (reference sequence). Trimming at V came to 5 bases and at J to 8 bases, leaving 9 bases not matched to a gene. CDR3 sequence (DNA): TGTGCCAGCAGCATGGGACTAGCGGGGGCCCGAGGTACGCAGTATTTT. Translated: CASSMGLAGARGTQYF.

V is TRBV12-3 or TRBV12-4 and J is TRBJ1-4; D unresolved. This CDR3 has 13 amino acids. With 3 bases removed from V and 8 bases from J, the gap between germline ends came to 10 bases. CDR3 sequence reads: CASSFKKAEKLFF. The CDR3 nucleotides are TGTGCCAGCAGTTTTAAGAAGGCGGAAAAACTGTTTTTT.

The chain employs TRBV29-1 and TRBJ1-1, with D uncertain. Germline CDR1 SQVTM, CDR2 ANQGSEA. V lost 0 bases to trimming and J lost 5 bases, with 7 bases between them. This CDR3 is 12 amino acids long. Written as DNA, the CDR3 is TGCAGCGTTGAAGACGGGATGACTGAAGCTTTCTTT. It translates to CSVEDGMTEAFF.

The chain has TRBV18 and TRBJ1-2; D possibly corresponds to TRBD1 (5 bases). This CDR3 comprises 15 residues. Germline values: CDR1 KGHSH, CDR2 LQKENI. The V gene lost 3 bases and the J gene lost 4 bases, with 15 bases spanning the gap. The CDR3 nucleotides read TGTGCCAGCTCACCGAGTCGGCAGGGCACCTATGGCTACACCTTC. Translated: CASSPSRQGTYGYTF.

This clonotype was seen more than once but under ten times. DNA of the CDR3: TGTGCCAGCAGTTACTCACCCGGGATTCAAGAGACCCAGTACTTC. It translates to CASSYSPGIQETQYF. The V gene is TRBV6-5, the J gene TRBJ2-5; D is possibly TRBD2 (5 bases). Germline-derived CDR1 and CDR2 are MNHEY and SVGAGI. This CDR3 spans 15 amino acids. Trimming pared 0 bases from V and 2 bases from J, leaving 10 bases between.

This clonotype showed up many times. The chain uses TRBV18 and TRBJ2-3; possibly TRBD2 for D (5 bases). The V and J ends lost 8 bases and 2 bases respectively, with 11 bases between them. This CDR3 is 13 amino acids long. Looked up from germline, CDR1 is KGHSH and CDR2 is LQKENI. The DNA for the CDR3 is TGTGCCAGCAGCCCCGGGGTCACAGATACGCAGTATTTT. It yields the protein CASSPGVTDTQYF.

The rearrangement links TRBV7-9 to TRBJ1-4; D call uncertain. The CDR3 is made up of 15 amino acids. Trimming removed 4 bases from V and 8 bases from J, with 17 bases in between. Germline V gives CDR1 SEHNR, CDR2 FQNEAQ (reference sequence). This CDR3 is CASSSPVDGREKLFF. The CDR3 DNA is TGTGCCAGCAGCTCCCCAGTAGATGGTAGGGAAAAACTGTTTTTT.

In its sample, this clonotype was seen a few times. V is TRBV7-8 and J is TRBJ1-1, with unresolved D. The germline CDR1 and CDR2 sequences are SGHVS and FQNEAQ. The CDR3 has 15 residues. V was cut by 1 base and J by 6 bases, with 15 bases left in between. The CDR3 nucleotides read TGTGCCAGCAGCTTAGTTCCGGGTGGAATGGCTGAAGCTTTCTTT. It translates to CASSLVPGGMAEAFF.

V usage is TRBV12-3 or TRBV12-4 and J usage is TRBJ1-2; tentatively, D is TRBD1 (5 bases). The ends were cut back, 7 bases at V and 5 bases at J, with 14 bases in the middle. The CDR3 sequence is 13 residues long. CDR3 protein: CASTPSAGYGYTF. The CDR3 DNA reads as TGTGCCAGCACCCCCTCGGCAGGGTATGGCTACACCTTC.

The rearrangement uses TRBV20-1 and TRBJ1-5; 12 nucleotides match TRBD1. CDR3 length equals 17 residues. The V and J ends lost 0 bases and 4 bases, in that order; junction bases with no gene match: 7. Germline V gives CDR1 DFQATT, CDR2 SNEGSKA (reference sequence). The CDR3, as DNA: TGCAGTGCTAGAGATTCTGGGACAGGGGGCTGGAATCAGCCCCAGCATTTT. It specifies CSARDSGTGGWNQPQHF.

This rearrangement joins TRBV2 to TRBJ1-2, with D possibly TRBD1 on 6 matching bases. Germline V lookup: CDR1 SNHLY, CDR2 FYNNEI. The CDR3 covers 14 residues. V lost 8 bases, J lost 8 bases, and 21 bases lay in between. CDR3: CASSYREEGEGYTF. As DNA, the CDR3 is TGTGCCAGCTCATACAGGGAGGAGGGAGAGGGCTACACCTTC. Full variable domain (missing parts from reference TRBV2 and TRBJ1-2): EPEVTQTPSHQVTQMGQEVILRCVPISNHLYFYWYRQILGQKVEFLVSFYNNEISEKSEIFDDQFSVERPDGSNFTLKIRSTKLEDSAMYFCASSYREEGEGYTFGSGTRLTVV.

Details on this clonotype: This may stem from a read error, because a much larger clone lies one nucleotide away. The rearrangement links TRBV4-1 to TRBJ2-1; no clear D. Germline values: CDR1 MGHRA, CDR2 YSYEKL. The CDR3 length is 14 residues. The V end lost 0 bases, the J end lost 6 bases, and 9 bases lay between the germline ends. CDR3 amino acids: CASSQESATNEQFF. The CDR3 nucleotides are TGCGCCAGCAGCCAAGAGTCAGCGACCAATGAGCAGTTCTTC.

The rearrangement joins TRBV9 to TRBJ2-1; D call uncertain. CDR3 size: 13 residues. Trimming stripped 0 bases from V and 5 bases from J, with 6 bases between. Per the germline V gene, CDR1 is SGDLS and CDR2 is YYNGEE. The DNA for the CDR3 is TGTGCCAGCAGCGTAGGGGAAAACAATGAGCAGTTCTTC. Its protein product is CASSVGENNEQFF.

This chain's CDR3 is CASSQAGSTNEKLFF. DNA for the CDR3: TGTGCCAGCAGCCAAGCAGGCTCAACTAATGAAAAACTGTTTTTT. The chain couples TRBV4-2 to TRBJ1-4; no clear D gene. V was pared by 1 base and J by 0 bases, with 6 bases between. The CDR3 covers 15 residues. The germline V gene encodes CDR1 LGHNA and CDR2 YNFKEQ.

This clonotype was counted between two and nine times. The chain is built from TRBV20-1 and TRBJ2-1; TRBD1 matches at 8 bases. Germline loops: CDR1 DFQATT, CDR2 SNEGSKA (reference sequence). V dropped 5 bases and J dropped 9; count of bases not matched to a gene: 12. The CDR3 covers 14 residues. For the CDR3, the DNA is TGCAGTGCTTACAGAGGGACAGGCCGCAGTGAGCAGTTCTTC. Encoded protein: CSAYRGTGRSEQFF.

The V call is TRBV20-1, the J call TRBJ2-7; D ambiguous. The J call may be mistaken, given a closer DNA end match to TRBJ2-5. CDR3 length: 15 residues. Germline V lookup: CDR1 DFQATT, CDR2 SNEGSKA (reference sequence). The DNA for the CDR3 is TGCAGTGCTGGTGCCTGGGTCGACAACCCAGAGACCCAGTACTTC. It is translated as CSAGAWVDNPETQYF.

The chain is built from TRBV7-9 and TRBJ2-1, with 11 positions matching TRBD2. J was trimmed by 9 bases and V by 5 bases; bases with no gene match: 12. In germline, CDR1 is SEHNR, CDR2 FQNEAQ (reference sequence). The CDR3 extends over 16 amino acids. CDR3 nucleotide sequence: TGTGCCAGCAGCCCGGGACTAGCGGCCCCTAATCGTGAGCAGTTCTTC. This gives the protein CASSPGLAAPNREQFF.

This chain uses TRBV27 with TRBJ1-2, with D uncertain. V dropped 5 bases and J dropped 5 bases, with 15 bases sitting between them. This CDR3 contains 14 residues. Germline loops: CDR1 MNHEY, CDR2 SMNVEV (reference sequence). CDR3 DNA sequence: TGTGCCAGCAGTCCCCATCAAAGAAGGTATGGCTACACCTTC. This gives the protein CASSPHQRRYGYTF.